The sequence of this TCR beta chain was determined in a study of siplizumab effects on memory and regulatory T cells (dated 2019 in TCRdb). General notes on the study: The study looked at the effect of siplizumab, an anti-CD2 antibody, on alloreactive T-cell subsets in allogeneic mixed lymphocyte reactions made from human PBMCs. What the authors observed across the whole study: Among mappable alloreactive CD4+ clones, the Treg-derived fraction averaged approximately 69% with siplizumab versus around 25% in control reactions. For roughly 75-96% of proliferating CD4+ or CD8+ clones, no naive or memory phenotype could be assigned. The cumulative frequency of alloreactive sequences traceable to unstimulated CD4+ memory T cells was significantly reduced by siplizumab. Whether proliferating Tregs from siplizumab cultures were suppressive was not functionally confirmed. Because sequences at frequencies below about 10^-5 were poorly captured, only a minor fraction of alloreactive clones could be mapped back to unstimulated subsets. Greater diversity appeared to be present in unstimulated naive T cells than in memory T cells, and a substantial contribution to the alloresponse seemed to be made by naive cells.

The library came from the immunoSEQ multiplex PCR assay. The deep sequencing platform assayed roughly 10^5 TCR templates per sample. Genomic DNA extracted from sorted T cells was used for TCRbeta CDR3 sequencing. The authors' analysis ran thus. The R programming language was used for the clonal analysis of the TCRbeta CDR3 data. Comparing unstimulated samples against CFSE-low samples taken after the reaction was how alloreactive CD4+ and CD8+ clones were defined. Alloreactive CD4+ clones were assigned to regulatory or non-regulatory origin by matching sequences to sorted unstimulated Treg and non-Treg repertoires. As stored in TCRdb, this immuneACCESS dataset retains in-frame rearrangements with V and J assigned. A fraction of the clones does not appear; measured against another copy, unresolved V genes explain less than half of the discrepancy, and the remainder lacks a known reason. That table supplies the V and J calls and clone size; D and trimming were determined from the DNA. The table for this sample lists approximately 91,000 clones; 95% of them were counted only once. In total, the top ten clones hold approximately 17% of the sample.

Note on this clone: Its antigen has not been determined. No much larger clonotype is one base removed from it; base qualities were not supplied.

Sorted unstimulated T cells and proliferating T cells recovered from mixed lymphocyte reactions were subjected to TCRbeta CDR3 sequencing. Fresh whole blood from fewer than 12 HLA-typed healthy donors was used to isolate PBMCs. The clonotype comes from a human donor in good health. Sequencing was carried out using CD8+ T cells sorted from blood.

CDR3 reads: CASSLASGTIREQYF. The DNA is TGTGCCAGCAGCTTAGCTAGCGGGACAATTCGCGAGCAGTACTTC. The rearranged chain carries TRBV13 and TRBJ2-7, and 9 junctional nucleotides match TRBD2. Counted from cysteine to phenylalanine, this CDR3 has 15 amino acids. The CDR3 DNA has 45 bases and is translated from base 1. Trimmed from V: 1 base; trimmed from J: 6 bases; junction bases lacking a gene match: 7. Looking up the germline V gene (reference sequence) yields CDR1 PRHDT and CDR2 FYEKMQ.